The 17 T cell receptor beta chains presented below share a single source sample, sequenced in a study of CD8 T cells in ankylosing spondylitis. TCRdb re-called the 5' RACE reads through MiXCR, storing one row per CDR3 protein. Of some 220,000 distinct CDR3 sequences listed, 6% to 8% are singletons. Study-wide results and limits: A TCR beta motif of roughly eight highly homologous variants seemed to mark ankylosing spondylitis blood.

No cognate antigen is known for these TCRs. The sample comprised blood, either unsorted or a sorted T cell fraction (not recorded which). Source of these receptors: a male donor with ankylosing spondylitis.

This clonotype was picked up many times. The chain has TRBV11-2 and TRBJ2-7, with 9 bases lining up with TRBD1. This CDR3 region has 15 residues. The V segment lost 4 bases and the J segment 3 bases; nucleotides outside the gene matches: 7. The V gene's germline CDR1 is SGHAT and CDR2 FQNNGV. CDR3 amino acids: CASSSRTGVFYEQYF. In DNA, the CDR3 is TGTGCCAGCAGCTCCCGGACAGGGGTTTTCTACGAGCAGTACTTC.

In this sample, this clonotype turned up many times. The chain's CDR3 is CASSGGGGQETQYF. In nucleotides, the CDR3 is TGTGCCAGCAGCGGGGGCGGGGGTCAAGAGACCCAGTACTTC. The chain employs TRBV9 and TRBJ2-5, with 7 positions matching TRBD2. The J segment lost 2 bases and the V segment lost 3 bases, leaving 4 bases of the junction unmatched. This CDR3 spans 14 amino acids. CDR1 and CDR2 from the germline V gene are SGDLS and YYNGEE.

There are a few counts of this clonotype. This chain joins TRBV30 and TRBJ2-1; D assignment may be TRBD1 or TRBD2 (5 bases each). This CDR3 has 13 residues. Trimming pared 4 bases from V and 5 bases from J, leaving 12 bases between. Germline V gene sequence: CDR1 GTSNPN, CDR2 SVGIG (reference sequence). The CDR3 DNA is TGTGCCTGGACGGTGGGACCCCACAATGAGCAGTTCTTC. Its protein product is CAWTVGPHNEQFF. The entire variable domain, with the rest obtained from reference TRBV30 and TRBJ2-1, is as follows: SQTIHQWPATLVQPVGSPLSLECTVEGTSNPNLYWYRQAAGRGLQLLFYSVGIGQISSEVPQNLSASRPQDRQFILSSKKLLLSDSGFYLCAWTVGPHNEQFFGPGTRLTVL.

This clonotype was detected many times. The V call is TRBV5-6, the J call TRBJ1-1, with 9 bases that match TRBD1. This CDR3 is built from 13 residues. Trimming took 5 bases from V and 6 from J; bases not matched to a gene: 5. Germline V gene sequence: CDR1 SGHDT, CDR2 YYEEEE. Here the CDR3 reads CASRNRGRAEAFF. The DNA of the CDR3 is TGTGCCAGCAGAAACAGGGGGCGGGCTGAAGCTTTCTTT.

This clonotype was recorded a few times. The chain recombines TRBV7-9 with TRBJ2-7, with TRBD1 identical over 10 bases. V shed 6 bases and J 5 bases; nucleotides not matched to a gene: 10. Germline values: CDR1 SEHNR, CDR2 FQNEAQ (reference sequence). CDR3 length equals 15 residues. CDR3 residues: CASSYPGTGDHEQYF. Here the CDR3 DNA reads TGTGCCAGCAGTTACCCGGGGACAGGGGACCACGAGCAGTACTTC. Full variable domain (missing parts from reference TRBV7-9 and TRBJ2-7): DTGVSQNPRHKITKRGQNVTFRCDPISEHNRLYWYRQTLGQGPEFLTYFQNEAQLEKSRLLSDRFSAERPKGSFSTLEIQRTEQGDSAMYLCASSYPGTGDHEQYFGPGTRLTVT.

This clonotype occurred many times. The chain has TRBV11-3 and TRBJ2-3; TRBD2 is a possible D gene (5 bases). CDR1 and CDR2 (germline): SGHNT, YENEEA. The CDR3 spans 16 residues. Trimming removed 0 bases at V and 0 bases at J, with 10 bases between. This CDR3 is CASSLDPSRSTDTQYF. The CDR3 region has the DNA TGTGCCAGCAGCTTAGATCCTAGCCGAAGCACAGATACGCAGTATTTT.

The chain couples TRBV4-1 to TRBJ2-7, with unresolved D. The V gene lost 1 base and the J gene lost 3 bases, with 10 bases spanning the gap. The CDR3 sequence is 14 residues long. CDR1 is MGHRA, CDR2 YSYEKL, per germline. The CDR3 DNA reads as TGCGCCAGCAGCCAAGCCGGCAGCGTCTACGAGCAGTACTTC. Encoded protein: CASSQAGSVYEQYF.

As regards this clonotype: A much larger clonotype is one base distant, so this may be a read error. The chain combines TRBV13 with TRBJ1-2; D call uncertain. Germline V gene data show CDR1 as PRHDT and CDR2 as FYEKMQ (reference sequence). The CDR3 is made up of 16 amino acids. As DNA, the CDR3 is TGTGCCAGCAGCTTAGGCACGGGCCGCCCGCTATATGGCCACACCTTC. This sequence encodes CASSLGTGRPLYGHTF.

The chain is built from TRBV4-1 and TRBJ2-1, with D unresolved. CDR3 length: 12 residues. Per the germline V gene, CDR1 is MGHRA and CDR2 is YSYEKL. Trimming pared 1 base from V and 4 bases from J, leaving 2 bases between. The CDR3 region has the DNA TGCGCCAGCAGCCAAGCGTACAATGAGCAGTTCTTC. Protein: CASSQAYNEQFF.

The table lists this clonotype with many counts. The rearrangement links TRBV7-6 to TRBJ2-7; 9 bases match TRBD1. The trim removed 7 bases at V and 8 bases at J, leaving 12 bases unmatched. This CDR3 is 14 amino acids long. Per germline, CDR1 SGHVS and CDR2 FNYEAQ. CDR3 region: CASTSRQGGGKQYF. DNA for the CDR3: TGTGCCAGCACCTCAAGACAGGGGGGTGGGAAGCAGTACTTC.

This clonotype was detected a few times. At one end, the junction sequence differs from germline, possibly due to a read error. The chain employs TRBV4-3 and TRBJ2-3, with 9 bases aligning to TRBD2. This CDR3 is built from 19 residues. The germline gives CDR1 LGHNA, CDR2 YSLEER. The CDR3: CASNQDNGWREGPTDTQYF. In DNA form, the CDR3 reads TGCGCCAGCAACCAAGATAACGGCTGGCGGGAGGGTCCGACAGATACGCAGTATTTT.

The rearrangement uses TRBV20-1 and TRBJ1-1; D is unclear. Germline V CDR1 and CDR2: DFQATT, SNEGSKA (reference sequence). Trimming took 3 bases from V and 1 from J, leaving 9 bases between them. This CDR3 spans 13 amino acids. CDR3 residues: CSASRLPNTEAFF. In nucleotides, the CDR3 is TGCAGTGCTAGTAGGCTCCCGAACACTGAAGCTTTCTTT.

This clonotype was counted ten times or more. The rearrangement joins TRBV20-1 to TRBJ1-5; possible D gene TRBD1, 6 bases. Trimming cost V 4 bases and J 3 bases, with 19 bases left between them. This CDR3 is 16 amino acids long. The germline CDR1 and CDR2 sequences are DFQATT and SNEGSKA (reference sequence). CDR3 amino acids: CSAIARGASYNQPQHF. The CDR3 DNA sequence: TGCAGTGCTATTGCCCGGGGGGCTTCCTACAATCAGCCCCAGCATTTT.

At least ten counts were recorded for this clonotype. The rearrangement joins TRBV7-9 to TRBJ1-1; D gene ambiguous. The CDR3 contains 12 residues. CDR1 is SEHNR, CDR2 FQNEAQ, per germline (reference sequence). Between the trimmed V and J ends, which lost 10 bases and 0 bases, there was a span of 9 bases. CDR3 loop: CAIEPLNTEAFF. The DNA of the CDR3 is TGTGCCATTGAACCCCTGAACACTGAAGCTTTCTTT.

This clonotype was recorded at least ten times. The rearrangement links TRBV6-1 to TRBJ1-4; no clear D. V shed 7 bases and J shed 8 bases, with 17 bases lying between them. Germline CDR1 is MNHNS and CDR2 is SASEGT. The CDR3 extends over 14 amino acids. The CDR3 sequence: CASILSSEGEKLFF. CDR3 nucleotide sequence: TGTGCCAGCATCCTGAGTTCCGAGGGAGAAAAACTGTTTTTT.

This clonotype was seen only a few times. CDR3 coding DNA: TGTGCCAGCAGCTTACCGGCAGATACGCAGTATTTT. Translating it yields CASSLPADTQYF. The V and J genes are TRBV11-2 and TRBJ2-3; D remains unclear. CDR3 length equals 12 residues. CDR1 is SGHAT and CDR2 is FQNNGV in the germline V gene. V dropped 2 bases and J dropped 4 bases, with 4 bases sitting between them.

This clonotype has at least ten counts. The CDR3 sequence: CASSLTGQGMNTEAFF. The CDR3 DNA is TGTGCCAGCAGTTTAACGGGACAGGGGATGAACACTGAAGCTTTCTTT. J is TRBJ1-1 and V is TRBV27, with TRBD1 identical over 10 bases. J gave up 0 bases and V 2 bases, and 3 bases lay outside the gene matches. The CDR3 consists of 16 residues. The germline V gene encodes CDR1 MNHEY and CDR2 SMNVEV (reference sequence).